The present T cell receptor (beta chain) was sequenced within a study of identical twins listed by TCRdb under 2016. Concerning the study at large: To test whether fetal clonotypes persist, the study used deep sequencing on TCR alpha and beta repertoires from monozygotic twins, unrelated adults of various ages, and cord blood. To rule out contamination, replicate twin experiments were performed at different times with different library preparation protocols. The study at large found these results: Recombination models systematically underestimated out-of-frame TCR alpha sharing in monozygotic twins but agreed with sharing between unrelated individuals. Zero-insertion analyses could be partly confounded by invariant T cells such as MAIT and iNKT, although diverse VJ usage argued against such confounding for most clonotypes. Compared with coincidental sharing between unrelated individuals, out-of-frame TCR alpha sequences shared between twins showed an excess of sequences with low generation probability. Abundant cord blood beta clonotypes had fewer insertions, young adult naive repertoires showed a similar but weaker trend, and memory repertoires showed no such trend. A weaker excess of twin sharing was found in beta out-of-frame sequences because the signal-to-noise ratio was lowered by fewer shared sequences. Because the same donors could not be followed over many years, the conclusions depended on cross-sectional statistical analysis.

In its sample, this clonotype was seen many times. Its antigen is unknown. Per-base quality was not reported, and no clone a single base away is much larger than it. All donors were healthy Caucasians. The twin cohort comprised three pairs of female monozygotic twins, all aged roughly 18 to 29 years. Positive isolation kits from Invitrogen were used to isolate CD4+ and CD8+ T cell populations. V is pruned by 5 bases and J by 9 bases, leaving 12 bases of the junction without a gene match. The CDR3, from cysteine to phenylalanine, totals 15 residues. The entry retains the CDR3 DNA only, 45 bases that are in frame from base 1. Library construction relied on 5' RACE. TCRdb shows the sequencer as Illumina HiSeq 2000. Template switching introduced a universal primer binding site; the final cDNA contained a unique molecular identifier, enabling accurate counting of TCR cDNA molecules. Specific primers in the conserved constant-segment region were used to synthesize first-strand cDNA for the TCR alpha and beta chains. To control for contamination, every cDNA library carried two barcodes: a SMART-Mk sample barcode plus Illumina barcodes. TruSeq adapter sequences, together with Illumina sample barcodes, were added in two successive PCR steps. TCR alpha and beta cDNA libraries were sequenced on the Illumina HiSeq platform with custom primers. From the authors' description of their analysis: Raw reads were processed with MiGEC to extract unique molecular identifiers, and MiXCR was used to determine CDR3 positions. For each individual, recombination models were inferred using an EM algorithm with the repgenHMM and IGoR tools. The tcR package in R was used for shared clonotype analysis, with sharing normalized by the product of cloneset sizes. To study raw recombination free of thymic and clonal selection effects, out-of-frame nonproductive sequences were analyzed. The public reads were reanalyzed by TCRdb: fastp trimming at Q25, MiXCR alignment, in-frame beta chains only. Every distinct CDR3 protein forms one entry, paired with its most common genes and DNA. TCRdb assigned the V and J calls; the authors' analysis was not used. The sample contains under 350,000 distinct CDR3 sequences, roughly 9% of them found a single time. The ten top clones hold 5.5% to 9% of the sample.

The same data also went into a second study, on yellow fever vaccine responses in identical twins. As the second paper documents: According to the authors, the vaccine-induced T cell response in identical twins seemed to be partly convergent and partly specific to each individual. Focusing on identical twins, the study followed the T cell clones that responded to the vaccine, and did so with precision.

The sequence was collected from a woman under 30 in good health. The sample was CD8+ T cells sorted from blood. Recombination joined TRBV12-3 or TRBV12-4 with TRBJ2-1, with 8 bases aligning to TRBD2. The CDR3 protein: CASSLLAEIGGEQFF. Here is the DNA: TGTGCCAGCAGTCTACTAGCGGAGATCGGTGGTGAGCAGTTCTTC.